One sample yielded the 18 T cell receptor beta chains listed below, sequenced in a study of T-cell memory formation after mild COVID-19. Via MiXCR, TCRdb re-called the 5' RACE reads, giving one row per CDR3 protein. The sample lists some 68,000 distinct CDR3 sequences, 16% occurring once. The specimen sequenced was PBMCs or a T cell subset sorted from them (not recorded which). All receptors come from an adult woman who had mild COVID-19 (a few samples of this study predate the infection). Cell type and time point are not known.

In this sample, this clonotype turned up a few times. The rearrangement joins TRBV5-6 to TRBJ2-1, with 13 bases identical to TRBD2. This CDR3 contains 16 residues. From germline, CDR1 is SGHDT and CDR2 YYEEEE. Unmatched junction bases numbered 4, after V lost 3 bases and J lost 4 bases. This CDR3 is CASSWTSGSGYNEQFF. CDR3 nucleotides: TGTGCCAGCAGCTGGACTAGCGGGAGTGGGTACAATGAGCAGTTCTTC.

V gene TRBV5-1 combines with J gene TRBJ2-5, with 7 positions matching TRBD1. CDR1 is SGHRS and CDR2 is YFSETQ in the germline V gene. V trimming: 3 bases; J trimming: 3 bases; junction bases outside the gene matches: 2. This CDR3 region has 13 residues. This chain's CDR3 is CASSSGTEETQYF. For the CDR3, the DNA is TGCGCCAGCAGCTCTGGGACAGAAGAGACCCAGTACTTC. Drawing the rest from reference TRBV5-1 and TRBJ2-5, the complete variable domain is KAGVTQTPRYLIKTRGQQVTLSCSPISGHRSVSWYQQTPGQGLQFLFEYFSETQRNKGNFPGRFSGRQFSNSRSEMNVSTLELGDSALYLCASSSGTEETQYFGPGTRLLVL.

This rearrangement joins TRBV9 to TRBJ2-7; TRBD2 matches 8 bases. The V and J ends lost 0 bases and 3 bases, in that order; junction bases with no gene match: 5. The germline V gene encodes CDR1 SGDLS and CDR2 YYNGEE. This CDR3 region has 15 residues. In nucleotides, the CDR3 is TGTGCCAGCAGCGTAGATTCAAGCGGGGGCTACGAGCAGTACTTC. Protein product: CASSVDSSGGYEQYF.

The table lists this clonotype with a few counts. The DNA of the CDR3 is TGTGCCAGCAATGGGGGGCAGAATGAGCAGTTCTTC. This gives the protein CASNGGQNEQFF. This sequence joins TRBV6-7 and TRBJ2-1; D is tentatively TRBD1 or TRBD2 (6 bases each). TRBV6-7 is an ORF; its function is uncertain. Deletions cut 7 bases from V and 7 bases from J, with 11 bases between. The CDR3 loop spans 12 amino acids.

This clonotype was seen more than once but under ten times. V usage is TRBV7-9 and J usage is TRBJ1-1; unclear D gene. V was shortened by 4 bases and J by 7 bases, with 10 bases between the two germline ends. CDR1 SEHNR and CDR2 FQNEAQ come from the germline V gene (reference sequence). The CDR3 spans 12 residues. The CDR3 is CASSSRAIEAFF. CDR3 nucleotides: TGTGCCAGCAGCTCCCGGGCGATTGAAGCTTTCTTT.

The chain combines TRBV7-8 with TRBJ2-1; 7 nucleotides match TRBD2. After removal of 3 bases from V and 2 bases from J, the junction contained 4 bases not matched to a gene. This CDR3 contains 15 residues. Germline V lookup: CDR1 SGHVS, CDR2 FQNEAQ. In DNA form, the CDR3 reads TGTGCCAGCAGCTTCTTTAGCGGGCCCTACAATGAGCAGTTCTTC. Translation: CASSFFSGPYNEQFF. The full variable domain, with the rest looked up from reference TRBV7-8 and TRBJ2-1, is GAGVSQSPRYKVAKRGQDVALRCDPISGHVSLFWYQQALGQGPEFLTYFQNEAQLDKSGLPSDRFFAERPEGSVSTLKIQRTQQEDSAVYLCASSFFSGPYNEQFFGPGTRLTVL.

The chain carries TRBV7-9 and TRBJ1-2, with 7 bases fitting TRBD1. Germline CDR1 SEHNR, CDR2 FQNEAQ (reference sequence). The CDR3 consists of 15 residues. With V trimmed by 9 bases and J by 6 bases, 16 bases remained unmatched. The CDR3, as DNA: TGTGCCAGTGTAACTGACAGGGCGCTATTTCATGGCTACACCTTC. Translating gives CASVTDRALFHGYTF.

V usage is TRBV7-9 and J usage is TRBJ2-3; 14 bases agree with TRBD2. Per germline, CDR1 SEHNR and CDR2 FQNEAQ (reference sequence). Trimming at V came to 2 bases and at J to 0 bases, leaving 7 bases not matched to a gene. This CDR3 is 19 amino acids long. CDR3 sequence reads: CASSLHGTSGSPSTDTQYF. CDR3 DNA: TGTGCCAGCAGCTTACATGGGACTAGCGGGAGTCCTAGCACAGATACGCAGTATTTT.

This clonotype occurred a few times. The rearrangement links TRBV6-2 or TRBV6-3 to TRBJ2-7; D is unclear. CDR1 and CDR2 from the germline V gene are MNHEY and SVGEGT. This CDR3 is built from 15 residues. V was cut by 5 bases and J by 2 bases, with 16 bases left in between. Here the CDR3 DNA reads TGTGCCAGCAGTCCCGCGACGGAGTTCCCCTACGAGCAGTACTTC. Translation: CASSPATEFPYEQYF.

This clonotype was seen more than once but under ten times. The CDR3 nucleotides are TGTGCCAGCAGCTCTTGGGACTTGAACACCGGGGAGCTGTTTTTT. This sequence encodes CASSSWDLNTGELFF. J is TRBJ2-2 and V is TRBV12-3 or TRBV12-4; the D gene is possibly TRBD2 (6 bases). The V gene lost 6 bases and the J gene lost 1 base, with 12 bases spanning the gap. The CDR3 extends over 15 amino acids.

The CDR3 coding sequence is TGCGCCAGCAGCCCCACCGTGGCGGCTAGCGGGAGAGGTGAGCAGTTCTTC. Translating gives CASSPTVAASGRGEQFF. This chain connects TRBV4-3 to TRBJ2-1; TRBD2 matches 10 bases. This CDR3 spans 17 amino acids. Trimming took 4 bases from V and 9 from J; bases not matched to a gene: 15. Germline V gene lookup returns CDR1 LGHNA and CDR2 YSLEER.

This clonotype turned up a few times. V usage is TRBV4-1 and J usage is TRBJ2-3; either TRBD1 or TRBD2 may supply D (6 bases each). The length of the CDR3 is 14 residues. The germline V gene has CDR1 MGHRA and CDR2 YSYEKL. Trimming removed 2 bases at V and 4 bases at J, with 10 bases between. CDR3 bases: TGCGCCAGCAGCCAATTGGAGGGGGCAGATACGCAGTATTTT. Its translation: CASSQLEGADTQYF.

This clonotype was detected a few times. CDR3 DNA: TGTGCCAGCAGTGACTGGGGGGACGGCACTGAAGCTTTCTTT. Translating gives CASSDWGDGTEAFF. The V gene is TRBV2, the J gene TRBJ1-1, with D possibly matching TRBD1 (5 bases). This CDR3 has 14 amino acids. CDR1 is SNHLY, CDR2 FYNNEI, per germline. Trimming left V 3 bases short and J 4 bases short, with 12 bases between.

The chain carries TRBV9 and TRBJ2-7; TRBD2 matches at 13 bases. The CDR3 sequence is 15 residues long. Germline CDR1 reads SGDLS; CDR2 reads YYNGEE. The junction had 2 bases not matched to a gene; V was cut back by 3 bases and J by 2 bases. The CDR3 DNA reads TGTGCCAGCAGCGCCGGGACTAGCGGGGCCTACGAGCAGTACTTC. Amino acid sequence: CASSAGTSGAYEQYF. The full variable domain, rest sourced from reference TRBV9 and TRBJ2-7, is DSGVTQTPKHLITATGQRVTLRCSPRSGDLSVYWYQQSLDQGLQFLIQYYNGEERAKGNILERFSAQQFPDLHSELNLSSLELGDSALYFCASSAGTSGAYEQYFGPGTRLTVT.

This clonotype came up a few times. This chain's CDR3 is CASSLTGPGQPQHF. CDR3 nucleotides: TGCGCCAGCAGCTTAACAGGGCCGGGTCAGCCCCAGCATTTT. The chain carries TRBV5-1 and TRBJ1-5, with D perhaps matching TRBD1 (6 bases). This CDR3 region has 14 residues. From germline, CDR1 is SGHRS and CDR2 YFSETQ. V was cut by 2 bases and J by 6 bases, with 12 bases left in between.

V is TRBV4-1 and J is TRBJ2-2, with D possibly being TRBD1 or TRBD2 (6 bases each). The CDR3 covers 13 residues. Germline V gives CDR1 MGHRA, CDR2 YSYEKL. V lost 8 bases and J lost 3, with 10 bases in between. The CDR3 DNA is TGCGCCAGCCACAGGGAGGACACCGGGGAGCTGTTTTTT. It codes for CASHREDTGELFF.

The sample holds many counts of this clonotype. This chain uses TRBV7-9 with TRBJ2-2, with D unresolved. This CDR3 has 14 amino acids. The V gene's germline CDR1 is SEHNR and CDR2 FQNEAQ (reference sequence). V shed 2 bases and J shed 6 bases, with 10 bases lying between them. The CDR3 DNA follows: TGTGCCAGCAGCTTATTGTACGCCGCCGGGGAGCTGTTTTTT. Protein product: CASSLLYAAGELFF.

This sequence joins TRBV7-9 and TRBJ2-5, with D perhaps TRBD1 or TRBD2 (7 bases each). Trimming pared 3 bases from V and 0 bases from J, leaving 17 bases between. Germline-derived CDR1 and CDR2 are SEHNR and FQNEAQ (reference sequence). The CDR3 sequence is 17 residues long. CDR3 nucleotide sequence: TGTGCCAGCAGCTTGGAGAGGGAGGGGGCAGACCAAGAGACCCAGTACTTC. Its translation: CASSLEREGADQETQYF.